This T cell receptor beta chain was obtained from a study of blood T cells in healthy people across ages. Findings and caveats of the study: Considered underestimates were the diversity estimates obtained from one million T cells.

As concerns this clonotype: The antigen remains undetermined.

The V segment lost 4 bases and the J segment 7 bases; nucleotides outside the gene matches: 12. There are 15 residues in the CDR3. Germline values: CDR1 SGHKS, CDR2 YYEKEE (reference sequence). A second about 6 to 11 cycle PCR used barcoded and J-beta primers. A tag from a template-switch adaptor with 12 random nucleotides marked each cDNA molecule. TCRdb fed the 5' RACE reads into MiXCR, producing one record per CDR3 protein. In the table there are about 1.6 million distinct CDR3 sequences, roughly 32% of which are singletons. The chain carries TRBV5-5 and TRBJ2-5; 8 nucleotides agree with TRBD2. The sequence derives from a young woman in good health. Sequences were obtained from blood. The CDR3 sequence is CASSRGGTSSGTQYF. Written as DNA, the CDR3 is TGTGCCAGCAGCCGGGGGGGCACCAGTTCGGGGACCCAGTACTTC.